These 24 T cell receptor beta chains share one sample of origin, sequenced in a study of control samples from healthy donors and cancer patients. Repertoires were generated with immunoSEQ multiplex PCR, while TCRdb's copy carries only in-frame clones and drops some. The sample yields under 150,000 clones, approximately 89% seen once. Source material: blood. All receptors derive from a man aged 40-49 years in good health.

The gene calls are TRBV5-1 and TRBJ2-3, with 7 bases matching TRBD1. This CDR3 region has 14 residues. Trimming removed 6 bases from V and 0 bases from J; junction bases left unmatched: 4. Germline V gene sequence: CDR1 SGHRS, CDR2 YFSETQ. CDR3 sequence: CASTPGQSTDTQYF. In DNA form, the CDR3 reads TGCGCCAGCACGCCGGGACAGAGCACAGATACGCAGTATTTT. Looking up the rest from reference TRBV5-1 and TRBJ2-3 gives the full variable domain: KAGVTQTPRYLIKTRGQQVTLSCSPISGHRSVSWYQQTPGQGLQFLFEYFSETQRNKGNFPGRFSGRQFSNSRSEMNVSTLELGDSALYLCASTPGQSTDTQYFGPGTRLTVL.

The chain carries TRBV4-1 and TRBJ2-2, with 9 positions matching TRBD2. Germline V gene lookup returns CDR1 MGHRA and CDR2 YSYEKL. Trimming took 2 bases from V and 4 from J; bases not matched to a gene: 5. This CDR3 is built from 16 residues. Here the CDR3 reads CASSQLAGDRTGELFF. Written as DNA, the CDR3 is TGCGCCAGCAGCCAATTAGCGGGGGACCGCACCGGGGAGCTGTTTTTT.

The rearrangement uses TRBV19 and TRBJ1-3; D perhaps matches TRBD1 (5 bases). CDR1 LNHDA and CDR2 SQIVND come from the germline V gene (reference sequence). CDR3 length: 12 amino acids. V was pared by 9 bases and J by 8 bases, with 14 bases between. As DNA, the CDR3 is TGTGCCAGCGGCAGTCAGGGAGACACCATATATTTT. Its translation: CASGSQGDTIYF.

The chain uses TRBV7-6 and TRBJ2-3, with D perhaps matching TRBD2 (7 bases). The CDR3 runs 16 residues. Trimming took 0 bases from V and 0 from J, leaving 10 bases between them. CDR1 is SGHVS and CDR2 is FNYEAQ in the germline V gene. CDR3 nucleotides: TGTGCCAGCAGCTTAGCGGGGGGGCAGAGCACAGATACGCAGTATTTT. It encodes CASSLAGGQSTDTQYF.

This sequence joins TRBV7-6 and TRBJ1-5; TRBD1 might be the D (6 bases). V shed 5 bases and J shed 1 base, with 9 bases lying between them. This CDR3 spans 14 amino acids. Germline CDR1 SGHVS, CDR2 FNYEAQ. The CDR3 loop is CASSQDSSNQPQHF. CDR3 coding DNA: TGTGCCAGCAGCCAGGACAGCAGCAATCAGCCCCAGCATTTT.

V and J are TRBV29-1 and TRBJ1-2, with 7 bases aligning to TRBD1. The ends lost 0 bases at V and 8 bases at J; junction bases unmatched: 12. CDR3 length: 15 amino acids. CDR1 SQVTM and CDR2 ANQGSEA come from the germline V gene. The CDR3 here is CSVEDPGRGSRGYTF. For the CDR3, the DNA is TGCAGCGTTGAAGATCCAGGCAGGGGGTCTAGAGGCTACACCTTC.

The rearrangement links TRBV7-2 to TRBJ1-4, with D maybe TRBD1 (5 bases). The CDR3 runs 14 residues. V shed 5 bases and J shed 4 bases, with 11 bases lying between them. Germline assignment: CDR1 SGHTA and CDR2 FQGNSA. As DNA, the CDR3 is TGTGCCAGCAGCGTCGGGACTTATAATGAAAAACTGTTTTTT. This sequence encodes CASSVGTYNEKLFF.

The J gene is TRBJ2-1, the V gene TRBV4-2; TRBD2 aligns across 9 bases. Germline CDR1 is LGHNA and CDR2 is YNFKEQ. The CDR3 is 16 amino acids. V gave up 3 bases and J gave up 5 bases; unmatched junction bases: 8. This CDR3 is CASSQLGTSSNNEQFF. CDR3 nucleotides: TGTGCCAGCAGCCAGCTCGGGACTAGCAGTAACAATGAGCAGTTCTTC.

The V gene is TRBV9, the J gene TRBJ2-1, with D tentatively TRBD2 (6 bases). Trimming took 3 bases from V and 10 from J, leaving 14 bases between them. Germline CDR1 reads SGDLS; CDR2 reads YYNGEE. The CDR3 is 13 amino acids. CDR3 amino acids: CASSDLTSLEQFF. For the CDR3, the DNA is TGTGCCAGCAGCGACCTGACTAGTCTCGAGCAGTTCTTC.

V usage is TRBV12-3 or TRBV12-4 and J usage is TRBJ1-1, with 7 bases matching TRBD1. This CDR3 is 12 amino acids long. J lost 11 bases, V lost 1 base, and 4 bases had no gene match. CDR3 loop: CASSLVGRGAFF. For the CDR3, the DNA is TGTGCCAGCAGTTTAGTGGGCAGGGGGGCTTTCTTT.

By proportion, this clone is medium-sized (0.01 to 0.1%). The V call is TRBV19, the J call TRBJ1-5, with a weak D call TRBD1 (5 bases). This CDR3 has 15 amino acids. The germline V gene encodes CDR1 LNHDA and CDR2 SQIVND (reference sequence). The V end lost 3 bases, the J end lost 2 bases, and 11 bases lay between the germline ends. Written as DNA, the CDR3 is TGTGCCAGTAGTATTCAGATGGGGGGCAATCAGCCCCAGCATTTT. Residues: CASSIQMGGNQPQHF.

This clone was observed a single time. The chain combines TRBV28 with TRBJ1-2; 10 bases align to TRBD1. CDR3 length equals 13 residues. The J segment lost 4 bases and the V segment lost 5 bases, leaving 1 base of the junction unmatched. Germline loops: CDR1 MDHEN, CDR2 SYDVKM. The CDR3 reads CASSGDRGYGYTF. For the CDR3, the DNA is TGTGCCAGCAGTGGGGACAGGGGCTATGGCTACACCTTC.

The chain combines TRBV7-3 with TRBJ1-2, with 7 bases matching TRBD1. Germline V lookup: CDR1 SGHTA, CDR2 FQGTGA. The trim removed 5 bases at V and 8 bases at J, leaving 11 bases unmatched. CDR3 length equals 14 residues. The CDR3 loop is CASSKRTGPEGYTF. The CDR3 region has the DNA TGTGCCAGCAGCAAACGGACAGGCCCTGAAGGCTACACCTTC. The full variable domain, its missing parts supplied by reference TRBV7-3 and TRBJ1-2, is GAGVSQTPSNKVTEKGKYVELRCDPISGHTALYWYRQSLGQGPEFLIYFQGTGAADDSGLPNDRFFAVRPEGSVSTLKIQRTERGDSAVYLCASSKRTGPEGYTFGSGTRLTVV.

This clone appeared a single time. V usage is TRBV10-1 and J usage is TRBJ2-3, with unresolved D. V gave up 8 bases and J gave up 3 bases, with 15 bases separating them. The germline V gene encodes CDR1 WNHNN and CDR2 SYGVQD (reference sequence). The CDR3 is 14 amino acids. The DNA of the CDR3 is TGCGCCAGCTCCTCTCCTAGTTTGACAGATACGCAGTATTTT. Its translation: CASSSPSLTDTQYF.

The V gene is TRBV6-5, the J gene TRBJ2-7; D is perhaps TRBD2 (5 bases). The CDR3 extends over 13 amino acids. Germline V gene lookup returns CDR1 MNHEY and CDR2 SVGAGI. V was cut by 0 bases and J by 7 bases, with 10 bases left in between. The CDR3 protein is CASSYSEAREQYF. The CDR3 DNA is TGTGCCAGCAGTTACTCGGAGGCTAGGGAGCAGTACTTC.

The chain is built from TRBV2 and TRBJ1-5; D ambiguous. Between the trimmed V and J ends, which lost 8 bases and 1 base, there was a span of 15 bases. CDR3 length: 15 amino acids. CDR1 and CDR2 (germline): SNHLY, FYNNEI. The CDR3 loop is CASGRKKASNQPQHF. As DNA, the CDR3 is TGTGCCAGCGGGCGGAAGAAAGCGAGCAATCAGCCCCAGCATTTT.

This chain joins TRBV19 and TRBJ1-6, with D perhaps TRBD1 (5 bases). The CDR3 covers 14 residues. The V end lost 3 bases, the J end lost 6 bases, and 9 bases lay between the germline ends. Per the germline V gene, CDR1 is LNHDA and CDR2 is SQIVND (reference sequence). DNA of the CDR3: TGTGCCAGTAGTATCGGCAGGGCTAATTCACCCCTCCACTTT. Protein sequence: CASSIGRANSPLHF.

J is TRBJ1-6 and V is TRBV18, with a tentative D call TRBD1 (6 bases). Germline loops: CDR1 KGHSH, CDR2 LQKENI. The CDR3 runs 16 residues. V lost 3 bases, J lost 7 bases, and 16 bases lay in between. The CDR3 loop reads CASSPLLGGENSPLHF. CDR3 DNA: TGTGCCAGCTCACCGCTCTTGGGGGGCGAGAATTCACCCCTCCACTTT.

The V and J genes are TRBV7-3 and TRBJ2-3; the match to TRBD2 covers 10 bases. J was trimmed by 5 bases and V by 7 bases; bases with no gene match: 6. This CDR3 is 14 amino acids long. Per germline, CDR1 SGHTA and CDR2 FQGTGA. DNA of the CDR3: TGTGCCAGCAAGCCTAGCGGGGGTATAGATACGCAGTATTTT. Its protein product is CASKPSGGIDTQYF.

The chain uses TRBV30 and TRBJ2-7, with 13 bases matching TRBD2. J lost 4 bases, V lost 0 bases, and 9 bases had no gene match. CDR1 and CDR2 (germline): GTSNPN, SVGIG (reference sequence). The CDR3 is 17 amino acids. The CDR3, as DNA: TGTGCCTGGAGTGTACCCCCAACTAGCGGGGGGGTATACGAGCAGTACTTC. It codes for CAWSVPPTSGGVYEQYF.

The chain couples TRBV4-2 to TRBJ1-1, with D unclear. Germline assignment: CDR1 LGHNA and CDR2 YNFKEQ. V was cut by 0 bases and J by 1 base, with 12 bases left in between. CDR3 length: 16 residues. CDR3 region: CASSQDPRQTNTEAFF. As DNA, the CDR3 is TGTGCCAGCAGCCAAGATCCCCGACAAACGAACACTGAAGCTTTCTTT.

The rearrangement uses TRBV6-2 or TRBV6-3 and TRBJ2-1; 7 positions agree with TRBD2. Trimming removed 6 bases from V and 4 bases from J; junction bases left unmatched: 12. Germline CDR1 MNHEY, CDR2 SVGEGT. This CDR3 has 16 residues. The CDR3 nucleotides are TGTGCCAGCAGCGTATCAGGAATGGGGGGGTACAATGAGCAGTTCTTC. This codes for CASSVSGMGGYNEQFF.

V usage is TRBV7-9 and J usage is TRBJ1-1; 10 bases are shared with TRBD1. Germline V gene sequence: CDR1 SEHNR, CDR2 FQNEAQ (reference sequence). Trimming took 3 bases from V and 4 from J; bases not matched to a gene: 17. CDR3 size: 19 residues. The CDR3 is CASSLPRTGGSLSSTEAFF. For the CDR3, the DNA is TGTGCCAGCAGCTTGCCTAGGACAGGGGGTTCTCTTTCGAGCACTGAAGCTTTCTTT.

The chain uses TRBV6-5 and TRBJ2-7; D is unresolved. V dropped 10 bases and J dropped 6 bases, with 19 bases sitting between them. Germline V gives CDR1 MNHEY, CDR2 SVGAGI. This CDR3 region has 13 residues. The CDR3 protein is CAIHGPSIAEQYF. The CDR3 DNA is TGTGCCATACATGGGCCCTCTATAGCCGAGCAGTACTTC.